Below, 23 T cell receptor beta chains from the same sample are listed, as sequenced in a study of cytomegalovirus exposure and HLA in healthy donors. PCR used 60 Vbeta primers and 13 Jbeta primers. The protocol was immunoSEQ multiplex PCR, while the TCRdb copy is restricted to in-frame clones and leaves out a portion. The sample has under 200,000 clones; 55% to 65% are singletons. The specimen was PBMCs. These receptor sequences come from a man aged 35 to 55 in good health and CMV-seronegative.

This chain links TRBV28 with TRBJ2-7; 10 nucleotides agree with TRBD1. V was pared by 7 bases and J by 5 bases, with 5 bases of the junction left unmatched. The germline CDR1 and CDR2 sequences are MDHEN and SYDVKM. This CDR3 is 13 amino acids long. The CDR3 sequence is CASTVTGGNEQYF. The CDR3 DNA reads TGTGCCAGCACCGTGACAGGGGGCAACGAGCAGTACTTC. The full variable domain, its missing parts supplied by reference TRBV28 and TRBJ2-7, is DVKVTQSSRYLVKRTGEKVFLECVQDMDHENMFWYRQDPGLGLRLIYFSYDVKMKEKGDIPEGYSVSREKKERFSLILESASTNQTSMYLCASTVTGGNEQYFGPGTRLTVT.

This clone has more than one count but fewer than ten. This rearrangement joins TRBV6-6 to TRBJ2-5; 12 nucleotides agree with TRBD1. The germline gives CDR1 MNHNY, CDR2 SVGAGI (reference sequence). V lost 6 bases and J lost 3; bases outside the gene matches: 5. CDR3 size: 15 residues. The CDR3 loop reads CASSKGQGAKETQYF. Here the CDR3 DNA reads TGTGCCAGCAGCAAGGGACAGGGGGCGAAAGAGACCCAGTACTTC.

This chain joins TRBV2 and TRBJ2-6, with D possibly being TRBD2 (5 bases). The CDR3 is 15 residues long. The V and J ends lost 2 bases and 2 bases respectively, with 7 bases between them. Germline V lookup: CDR1 SNHLY, CDR2 FYNNEI. The CDR3 DNA reads TGTGCCAGCAGTGAACAGGAGGCTGGGGCCAACGTCCTGACTTTC. Amino acids: CASSEQEAGANVLTF.

This chain links TRBV5-4 with TRBJ2-2; 8 bases are shared with TRBD2. The ends lost 5 bases at V and 5 bases at J; junction bases unmatched: 11. Germline values: CDR1 SGHNT, CDR2 YYREEE (reference sequence). The length of the CDR3 is 16 residues. CDR3 sequence reads: CASSSLLAGGTGELFF. The CDR3, as DNA: TGTGCCAGCAGTTCCCTCCTAGCGGGCGGGACCGGGGAGCTGTTTTTT.

J is TRBJ2-3 and V is TRBV19; 9 nucleotides match TRBD2. CDR1 and CDR2 (germline): LNHDA, SQIVND (reference sequence). V dropped 4 bases and J dropped 5; count of bases not matched to a gene: 4. The CDR3 contains 14 residues. In DNA, the CDR3 is TGTGCCAGTAGTAATAGCGGGAGATTAGATACGCAGTATTTT. Translated: CASSNSGRLDTQYF.

This clone was found once. J is TRBJ2-7 and V is TRBV9; D perhaps matches TRBD1 (6 bases). Germline loops: CDR1 SGDLS, CDR2 YYNGEE. Trimming took off 2 bases at V and 5 bases at J, with 14 bases between the two ends. The CDR3 has 14 amino acids. The CDR3, as DNA: TGTGCCAGCAGCGTGCAAACAGGGTCCCACGAGCAGTACTTC. Translated: CASSVQTGSHEQYF.

This chain joins TRBV7-6 and TRBJ1-3; D is perhaps TRBD1 (5 bases). V dropped 3 bases and J dropped 4 bases, with 10 bases sitting between them. CDR1 SGHVS and CDR2 FNYEAQ come from the germline V gene. This CDR3 contains 14 residues. DNA for the CDR3: TGTGCCAGCAGCTTGGGTAGGGGCGGAAACACCATATATTTT. This translates into CASSLGRGGNTIYF. The entire variable domain, with the rest obtained from reference TRBV7-6 and TRBJ1-3, is as follows: GAGVSQSPRYKVTKRGQDVALRCDPISGHVSLYWYRQALGQGPEFLTYFNYEAQQDKSGLPNDRFSAERPEGSISTLTIQRTEQRDSAMYRCASSLGRGGNTIYFGEGSWLTVV.

The chain uses TRBV10-3 and TRBJ2-1; perhaps TRBD2 as D (5 bases). The V end lost 8 bases, the J end lost 10 bases, and 21 bases lay between the germline ends. The CDR3 length is 14 residues. Germline values: CDR1 ENHRY, CDR2 SYGVKD. CDR3 loop: CAISGGSVGWEQFF. The CDR3 bases are TGTGCCATCTCTGGTGGGAGCGTAGGATGGGAGCAGTTCTTC.

This chain connects TRBV6-4 to TRBJ2-5; 8 bases align to TRBD2. Losses at the gene ends were 4 bases for V and 5 bases for J; bases not matched to a gene: 15. The germline gives CDR1 MRHNA, CDR2 SNTAGT. CDR3 length equals 17 residues. In DNA, the CDR3 is TGTGCCAGCAGTGTTTTGTCTGCGGGGGGTCTCACGGAGACCCAGTACTTC. This sequence encodes CASSVLSAGGLTETQYF.

This chain connects TRBV19 to TRBJ1-1; tentatively, D is TRBD1 (6 bases). With 4 bases removed from V and 6 bases from J, the gap between germline ends came to 18 bases. Germline V gene sequence: CDR1 LNHDA, CDR2 SQIVND (reference sequence). The CDR3 runs to 15 residues. CDR3 bases: TGTGCCAGTAGTACCCCCGAGGCAGGGGTTTCTGAAGCTTTCTTT. Translated: CASSTPEAGVSEAFF.

This clone was picked up a small number of times. The CDR3, as DNA: TGTGCCAGCAGCTGGAAACTGAGGGAGGAAAAACTGTTTTTT. It codes for CASSWKLREEKLFF. The chain combines TRBV5-5 with TRBJ1-4; no clear D gene. Looked up from germline, CDR1 is SGHKS and CDR2 is YYEKEE (reference sequence). Trimming shortened V by 3 bases and J by 8 bases, and 14 bases separated the two germline ends. The CDR3 consists of 14 residues.

The V gene is TRBV19, the J gene TRBJ1-2; TRBD1 matches 10 bases. V dropped 6 bases and J dropped 4; count of bases not matched to a gene: 2. CDR1 and CDR2 (germline): LNHDA, SQIVND (reference sequence). The CDR3 totals 13 residues. CDR3 sequence: CASSGQGGYGYTF. The CDR3 nucleotides are TGTGCCAGTAGCGGACAGGGGGGCTATGGCTACACCTTC.

This clone occurred a few times. The chain joins TRBV9 to TRBJ1-4, with D possibly TRBD1 on 6 matching bases. The ends were cut back, 6 bases at V and 7 bases at J, with 16 bases in the middle. The V gene's germline CDR1 is SGDLS and CDR2 YYNGEE. This CDR3 comprises 14 residues. Here the CDR3 reads CASNLEGEGEKLFF. CDR3 nucleotide sequence: TGTGCCAGCAACCTAGAGGGGGAGGGTGAAAAACTGTTTTTT.

The chain recombines TRBV6-6 with TRBJ1-2, with D possibly matching TRBD1 (6 bases). With 4 bases removed from V and 4 bases from J, the gap between germline ends came to 16 bases. Germline V gene sequence: CDR1 MNHNY, CDR2 SVGAGI (reference sequence). CDR3 length: 15 amino acids. The CDR3 spells CASSSPQGFTYGYTF. In nucleotides, the CDR3 is TGTGCCAGCAGTTCACCACAGGGTTTTACCTATGGCTACACCTTC.

CDR3: CASTEKGKRGGFYEQYF. CDR3 bases: TGCGCCAGCACCGAAAAGGGCAAGCGGGGGGGCTTTTACGAGCAGTACTTC. J is TRBJ2-7 and V is TRBV10-1; 10 nucleotides line up with TRBD2. The CDR3 sequence is 17 residues long. With 7 bases clipped from V and 4 bases from J, the junction kept 16 bases outside the gene matches. Germline CDR1 WNHNN, CDR2 SYGVQD (reference sequence).

This chain links TRBV29-1 with TRBJ1-3, with D hard to call. The CDR3 spans 13 residues. Germline CDR1 and CDR2: SQVTM and ANQGSEA. V gave up 4 bases and J gave up 4 bases, with 11 bases separating them. The DNA for the CDR3 is TGCAGCGTTGCCGTACAGCTCGGAAACACCATATATTTT. Residues: CSVAVQLGNTIYF.

The V gene is TRBV30, the J gene TRBJ2-3, with 8 nucleotides matching TRBD2. The CDR3 has 15 residues. Losses at the gene ends were 1 base for V and 3 bases for J; bases not matched to a gene: 6. Looked up from germline, CDR1 is GTSNPN and CDR2 is SVGIG (reference sequence). The DNA of the CDR3 is TGTGCCTGGAGTGGACGGGGGGGGGTTACAGATACGCAGTATTTT. This sequence encodes CAWSGRGGVTDTQYF.

Details on this clone: The junction shows a germline mismatch at one end, possibly a read error. The V and J genes are TRBV7-9 and TRBJ2-5; the D gene is possibly TRBD2 (6 bases). The J call is uncertain, as TRBJ2-7 better fits the DNA end. From germline, CDR1 is SEHNR and CDR2 FQNEAQ (reference sequence). This CDR3 contains 12 residues. CDR3 sequence reads: CSSSLWGDEQYF. The CDR3 DNA sequence: TGTTCCAGCAGCTTATGGGGGGACGAGCAGTACTTC.

V and J are TRBV4-1 and TRBJ1-5; D is uncertain. This CDR3 is 15 amino acids long. The germline CDR1 and CDR2 sequences are MGHRA and YSYEKL. V lost 1 base and J 2 bases, leaving 9 bases between the germline ends. CDR3: CASSQGRNGNQPQHF. The CDR3 bases are TGCGCCAGCAGCCAAGGGCGGAATGGCAATCAGCCCCAGCATTTT.

The chain combines TRBV29-1 with TRBJ2-3; 9 nucleotides align to TRBD1. This CDR3 spans 14 amino acids. The junction had 4 bases not matched to a gene; V was cut back by 4 bases and J by 2 bases. Germline lookup yields CDR1 SQVTM and CDR2 ANQGSEA. The CDR3 DNA reads TGCAGCGTTGTCCGACAGGGGGACACAGATACGCAGTATTTT. Its protein is CSVVRQGDTDTQYF.

The chain links TRBV9 to TRBJ2-3, with 12 bases aligning to TRBD2. Unmatched junction bases numbered 5, after V lost 0 bases and J lost 3 bases. The length of the CDR3 is 17 residues. CDR1 and CDR2 from the germline V gene are SGDLS and YYNGEE. CDR3 DNA: TGTGCCAGCAGCGTAGATCCCCTAGCGGGAGGGACAGATACGCAGTATTTT. Its translation: CASSVDPLAGGTDTQYF.

The V and J genes are TRBV20-1 and TRBJ2-3; 8 bases are a match to TRBD2. The V gene's germline CDR1 is DFQATT and CDR2 SNEGSKA (reference sequence). After removal of 7 bases from V and 12 bases from J, the junction contained 9 bases not matched to a gene. The CDR3 contains 11 residues. CDR3: CSGYSGTSQYF. For the CDR3, the DNA is TGCAGTGGATACTCCGGGACTAGTCAGTATTTT.

This clone came up once. V gene TRBV7-3 combines with J gene TRBJ1-3, with 7 bases lining up with TRBD1. Germline V lookup: CDR1 SGHTA, CDR2 FQGTGA. The trim removed 3 bases at V and 4 bases at J, leaving 3 bases unmatched. This CDR3 comprises 14 residues. The CDR3 DNA sequence: TGTGCCAGCAGCTTCGACAGGGCCGGAAACACCATATATTTT. Translated: CASSFDRAGNTIYF.